This T cell receptor (beta chain) was retrieved from a study of blood T cell repertoires in COVID-19. V lost 5 bases and J 9 bases, leaving 11 bases between the germline ends. There are 13 residues in the CDR3. Measured with immunoSEQ multiplex PCR; TCRdb has only the in-frame clones, and not every one. The data show over 450,000 clones, 85% to 90% seen once. Only one count was recorded for this clone. The sequencing sample was made of peripheral blood. The sequence came from a woman between 50 and 59 years old with COVID-19, enrolled during active disease. This sequence joins TRBV12-3 or TRBV12-4 and TRBJ1-6; D gene ambiguous. The CDR3 loop is CASSQRGTSPLHF. As DNA, the CDR3 is TGTGCCAGCAGTCAACGGGGTACTTCACCCCTCCACTTT.